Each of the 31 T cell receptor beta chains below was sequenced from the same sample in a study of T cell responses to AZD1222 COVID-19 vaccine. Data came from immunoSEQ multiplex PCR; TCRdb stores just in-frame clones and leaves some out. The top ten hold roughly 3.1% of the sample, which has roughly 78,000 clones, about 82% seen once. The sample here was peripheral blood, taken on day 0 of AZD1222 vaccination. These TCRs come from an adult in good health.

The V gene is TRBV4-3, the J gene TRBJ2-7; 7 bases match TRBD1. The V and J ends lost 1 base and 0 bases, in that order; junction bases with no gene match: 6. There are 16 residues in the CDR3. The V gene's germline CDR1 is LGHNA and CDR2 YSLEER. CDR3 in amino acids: CASSQGVRGTSYEQYF. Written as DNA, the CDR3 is TGCGCCAGCAGCCAAGGAGTCAGGGGGACCTCCTACGAGCAGTACTTC.

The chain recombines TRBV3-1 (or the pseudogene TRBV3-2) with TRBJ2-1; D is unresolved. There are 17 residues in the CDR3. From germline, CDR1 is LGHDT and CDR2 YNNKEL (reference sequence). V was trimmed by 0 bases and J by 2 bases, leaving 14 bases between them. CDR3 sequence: CASSQEGQSNPYNEQFF. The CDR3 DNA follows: TGTGCCAGCAGCCAAGAAGGCCAGTCTAACCCCTACAATGAGCAGTTCTTC.

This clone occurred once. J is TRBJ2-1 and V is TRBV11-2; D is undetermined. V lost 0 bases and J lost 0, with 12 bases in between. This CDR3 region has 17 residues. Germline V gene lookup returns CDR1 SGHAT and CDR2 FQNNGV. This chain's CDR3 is CASSLEIVGFSYNEQFF. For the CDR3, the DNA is TGTGCCAGCAGCTTAGAAATCGTGGGATTCTCCTACAATGAGCAGTTCTTC.

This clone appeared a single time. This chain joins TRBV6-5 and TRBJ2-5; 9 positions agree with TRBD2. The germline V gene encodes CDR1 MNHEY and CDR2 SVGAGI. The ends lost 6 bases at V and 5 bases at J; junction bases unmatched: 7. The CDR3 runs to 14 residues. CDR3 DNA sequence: TGTGCCAGCAGCCCGATGGCGGGGGGGGAGACCCAGTACTTC. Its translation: CASSPMAGGETQYF.

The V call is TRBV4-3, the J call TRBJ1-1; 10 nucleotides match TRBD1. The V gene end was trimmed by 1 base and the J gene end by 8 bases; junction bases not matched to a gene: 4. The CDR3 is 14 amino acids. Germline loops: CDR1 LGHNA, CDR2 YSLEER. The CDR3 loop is CASSQVTGGSEAFF. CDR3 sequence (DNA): TGCGCCAGCAGCCAAGTGACAGGGGGCTCGGAAGCTTTCTTT.

CDR3 amino acids: CATSSGPGQYAEKLFF. The DNA for the CDR3 is TGTGCCACCAGCAGTGGGCCGGGACAGTATGCCGAAAAACTGTTTTTT. The rearrangement uses TRBV15 and TRBJ1-4, with TRBD1 identical over 7 bases. Germline values: CDR1 LNHNV, CDR2 YYDKDF (reference sequence). The trim removed 3 bases at V and 8 bases at J, leaving 12 bases unmatched. There are 16 residues in the CDR3.

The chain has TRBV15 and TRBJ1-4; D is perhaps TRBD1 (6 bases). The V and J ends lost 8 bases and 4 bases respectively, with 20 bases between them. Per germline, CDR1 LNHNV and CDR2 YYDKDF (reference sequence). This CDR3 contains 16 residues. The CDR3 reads CATAKEGGPVNEKLFF. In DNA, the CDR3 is TGTGCCACCGCCAAGGAGGGGGGGCCAGTTAATGAAAAACTGTTTTTT.

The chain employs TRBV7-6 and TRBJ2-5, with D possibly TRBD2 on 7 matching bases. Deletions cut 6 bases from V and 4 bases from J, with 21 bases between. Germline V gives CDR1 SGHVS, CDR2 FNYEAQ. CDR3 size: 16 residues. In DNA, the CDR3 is TGTGCCAGCAGGGGGAGGGGGTCATACCAGGGAGAGACCCAGTACTTC. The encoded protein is CASRGRGSYQGETQYF.

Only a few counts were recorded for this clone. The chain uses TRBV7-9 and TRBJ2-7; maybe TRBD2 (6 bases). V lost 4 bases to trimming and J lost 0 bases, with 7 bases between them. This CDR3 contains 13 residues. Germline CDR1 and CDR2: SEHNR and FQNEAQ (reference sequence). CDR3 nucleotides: TGTGCCAGCAGCTCGGGGGACTCCTACGAGCAGTACTTC. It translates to CASSSGDSYEQYF.

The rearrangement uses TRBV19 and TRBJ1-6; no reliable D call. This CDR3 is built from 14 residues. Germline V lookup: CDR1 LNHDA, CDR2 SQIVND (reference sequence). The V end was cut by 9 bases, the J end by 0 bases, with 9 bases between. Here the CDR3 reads CASRGSSYNSPLHF. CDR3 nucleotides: TGTGCCAGCCGTGGGAGCTCCTATAATTCACCCCTCCACTTT.

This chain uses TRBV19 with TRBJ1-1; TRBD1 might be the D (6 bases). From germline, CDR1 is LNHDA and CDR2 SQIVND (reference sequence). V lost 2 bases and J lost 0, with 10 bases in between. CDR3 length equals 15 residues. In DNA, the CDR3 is TGTGCCAGTAGTATAAGGGGGGCCTTGAACACTGAAGCTTTCTTT. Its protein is CASSIRGALNTEAFF.

DNA of the CDR3: TGCGCCAGCAGCGCGACAGGGGGCCAGTCACCCCTCCACTTT. It translates to CASSATGGQSPLHF. The chain has TRBV5-1 and TRBJ1-6; 10 nucleotides align to TRBD1. The V gene's germline CDR1 is SGHRS and CDR2 YFSETQ. The CDR3 has 14 amino acids. The junction had 5 bases not matched to a gene; V was cut back by 4 bases and J by 10 bases.

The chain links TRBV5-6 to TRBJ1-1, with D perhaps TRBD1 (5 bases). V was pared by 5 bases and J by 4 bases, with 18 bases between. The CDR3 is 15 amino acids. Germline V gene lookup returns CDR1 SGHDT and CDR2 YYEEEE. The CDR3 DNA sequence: TGTGCCAGCAGAAGGGACGCGGTTCAGGTCACTGAAGCTTTCTTT. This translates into CASRRDAVQVTEAFF.

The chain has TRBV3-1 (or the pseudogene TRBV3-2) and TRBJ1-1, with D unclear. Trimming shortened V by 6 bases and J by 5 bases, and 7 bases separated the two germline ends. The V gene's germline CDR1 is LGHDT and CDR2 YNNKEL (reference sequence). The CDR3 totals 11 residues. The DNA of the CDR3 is TGTGCCAGCAGGGGCAATACTGAAGCTTTCTTT. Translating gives CASRGNTEAFF.

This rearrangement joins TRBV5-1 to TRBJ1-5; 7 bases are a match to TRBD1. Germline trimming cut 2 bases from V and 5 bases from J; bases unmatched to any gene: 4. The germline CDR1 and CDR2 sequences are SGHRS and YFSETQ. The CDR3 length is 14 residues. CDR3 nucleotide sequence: TGCGCCAGCAGCTTAAGAGGGGGCGATCAGCCCCAGCATTTT. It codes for CASSLRGGDQPQHF.

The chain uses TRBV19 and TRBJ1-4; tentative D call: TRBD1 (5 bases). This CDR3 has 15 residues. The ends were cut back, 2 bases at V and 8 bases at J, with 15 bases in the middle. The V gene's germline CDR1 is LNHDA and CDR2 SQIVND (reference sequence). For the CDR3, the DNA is TGTGCCAGTAGTATAATGGACACTGGCGGGGAAAAACTGTTTTTT. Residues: CASSIMDTGGEKLFF.

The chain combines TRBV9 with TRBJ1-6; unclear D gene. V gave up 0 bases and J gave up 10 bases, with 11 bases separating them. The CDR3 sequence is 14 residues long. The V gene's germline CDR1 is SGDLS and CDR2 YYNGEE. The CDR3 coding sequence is TGTGCCAGCAGCGTAGGGTTGGGTTTCTCACCCCTCCACTTT. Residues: CASSVGLGFSPLHF.

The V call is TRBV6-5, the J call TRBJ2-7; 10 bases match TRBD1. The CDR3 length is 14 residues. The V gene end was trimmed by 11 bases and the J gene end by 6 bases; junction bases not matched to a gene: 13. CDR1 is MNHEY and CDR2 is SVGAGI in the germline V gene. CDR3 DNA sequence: TGTGCCCTACAATCCGGGACAGGGGTTAGCGAGCAGTACTTC. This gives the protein CALQSGTGVSEQYF.

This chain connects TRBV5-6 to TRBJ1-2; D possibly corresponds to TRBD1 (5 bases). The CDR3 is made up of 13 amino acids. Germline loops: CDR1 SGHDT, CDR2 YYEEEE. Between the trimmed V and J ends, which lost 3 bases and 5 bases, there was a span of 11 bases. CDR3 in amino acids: CASSWGTDYGYTF. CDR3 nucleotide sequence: TGTGCCAGCAGCTGGGGGACCGATTATGGCTACACCTTC.

CDR3 residues: CARTGYGNTIYF. The CDR3 nucleotides are TGTGCCAGAACAGGGTACGGAAACACCATATATTTT. This chain joins TRBV28 and TRBJ1-3; D possibly corresponds to TRBD1 (6 bases). The CDR3 sequence is 12 residues long. Trimming took 9 bases from V and 4 from J, leaving 10 bases between them. CDR1 MDHEN and CDR2 SYDVKM come from the germline V gene. The full variable domain, completed using reference TRBV28 and TRBJ1-3, is DVKVTQSSRYLVKRTGEKVFLECVQDMDHENMFWYRQDPGLGLRLIYFSYDVKMKEKGDIPEGYSVSREKKERFSLILESASTNQTSMYLCARTGYGNTIYFGEGSWLTVV.

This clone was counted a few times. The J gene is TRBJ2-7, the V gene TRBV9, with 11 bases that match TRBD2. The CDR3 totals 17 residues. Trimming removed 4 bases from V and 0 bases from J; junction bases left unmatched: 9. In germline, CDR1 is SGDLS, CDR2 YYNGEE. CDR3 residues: CASSPASGTSGSYEQYF. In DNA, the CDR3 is TGTGCCAGCAGCCCGGCTAGTGGGACTAGCGGCTCCTACGAGCAGTACTTC.

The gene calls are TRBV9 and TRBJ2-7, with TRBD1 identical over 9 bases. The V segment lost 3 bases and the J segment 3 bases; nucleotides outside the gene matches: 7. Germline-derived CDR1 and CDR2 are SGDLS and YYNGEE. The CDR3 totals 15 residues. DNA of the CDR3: TGTGCCAGCAGCGAAGGTGGACAGGGGCTCTACGAGCAGTACTTC. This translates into CASSEGGQGLYEQYF.

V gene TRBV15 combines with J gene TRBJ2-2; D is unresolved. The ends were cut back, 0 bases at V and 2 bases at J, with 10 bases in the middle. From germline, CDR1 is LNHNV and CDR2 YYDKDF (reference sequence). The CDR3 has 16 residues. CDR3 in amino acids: CATSRDRALNTGELFF. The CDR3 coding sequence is TGTGCCACCAGCAGAGATCGGGCACTCAACACCGGGGAGCTGTTTTTT.

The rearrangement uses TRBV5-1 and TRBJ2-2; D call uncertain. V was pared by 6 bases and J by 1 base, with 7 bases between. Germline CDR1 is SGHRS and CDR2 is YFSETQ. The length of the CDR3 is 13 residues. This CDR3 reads CASMVGNTGELFF. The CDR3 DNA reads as TGCGCCAGCATGGTGGGGAACACCGGGGAGCTGTTTTTT.

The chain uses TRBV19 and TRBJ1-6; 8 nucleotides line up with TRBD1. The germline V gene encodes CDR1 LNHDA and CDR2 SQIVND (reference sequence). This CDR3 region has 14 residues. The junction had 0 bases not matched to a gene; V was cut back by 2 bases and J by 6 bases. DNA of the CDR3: TGTGCCAGTAGTATAACAGGGGGTAATTCACCCCTCCACTTT. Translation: CASSITGGNSPLHF.

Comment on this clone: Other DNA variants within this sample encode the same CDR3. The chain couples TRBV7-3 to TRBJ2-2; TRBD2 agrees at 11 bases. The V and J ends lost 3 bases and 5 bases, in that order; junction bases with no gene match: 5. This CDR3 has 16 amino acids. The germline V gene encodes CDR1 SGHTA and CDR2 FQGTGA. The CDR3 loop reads CASSLGLAGGTGELFF. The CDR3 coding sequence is TGTGCCAGCAGCTTGGGTCTAGCGGGGGGAACCGGGGAGCTGTTTTTT. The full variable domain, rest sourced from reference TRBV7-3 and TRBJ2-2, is GAGVSQTPSNKVTEKGKYVELRCDPISGHTALYWYRQSLGQGPEFLIYFQGTGAADDSGLPNDRFFAVRPEGSVSTLKIQRTERGDSAVYLCASSLGLAGGTGELFFGEGSRLTVL.

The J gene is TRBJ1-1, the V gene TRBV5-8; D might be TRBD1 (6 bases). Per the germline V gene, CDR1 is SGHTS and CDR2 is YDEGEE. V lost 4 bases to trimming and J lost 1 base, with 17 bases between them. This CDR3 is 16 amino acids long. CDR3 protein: CASSLGWDTSNTEAFF. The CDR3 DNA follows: TGTGCCAGCAGCCTTGGGTGGGACACCTCGAACACTGAAGCTTTCTTT.

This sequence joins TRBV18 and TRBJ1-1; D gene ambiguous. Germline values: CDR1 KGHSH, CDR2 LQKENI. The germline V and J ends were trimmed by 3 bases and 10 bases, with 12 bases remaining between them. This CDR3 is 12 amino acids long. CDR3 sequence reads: CASSPLIFGAFF. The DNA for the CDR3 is TGTGCCAGCTCACCGTTGATCTTTGGAGCTTTCTTT.

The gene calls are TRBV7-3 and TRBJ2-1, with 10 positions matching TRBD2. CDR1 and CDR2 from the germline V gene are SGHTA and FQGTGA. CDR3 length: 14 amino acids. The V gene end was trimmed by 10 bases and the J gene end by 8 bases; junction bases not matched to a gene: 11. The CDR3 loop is CATKRGGASDEQFF. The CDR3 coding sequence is TGTGCCACCAAGCGGGGGGGCGCATCGGATGAGCAGTTCTTC.

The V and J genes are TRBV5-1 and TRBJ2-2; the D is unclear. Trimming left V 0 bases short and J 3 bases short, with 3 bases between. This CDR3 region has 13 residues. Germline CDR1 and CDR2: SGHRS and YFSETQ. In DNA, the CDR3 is TGCGCCAGCAGCTTGGGATACACCGGGGAGCTGTTTTTT. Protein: CASSLGYTGELFF.

CDR3 sequence reads: CASSQEIRNYGYTF. Written as DNA, the CDR3 is TGCGCCAGCAGCCAAGAAATTCGGAACTATGGCTACACCTTC. The chain has TRBV4-3 and TRBJ1-2, with D hard to call. This CDR3 is built from 14 residues. Germline V lookup: CDR1 LGHNA, CDR2 YSLEER. Trimming took 0 bases from V and 2 from J, leaving 7 bases between them.